This T cell receptor (beta chain) was observed in a study of blood T cell repertoires in COVID-19. Study-wide context: Both acute and convalescent COVID-19 samples were obtained from the United States, Italy and Spain. PBMCs, B-cell-depleted T cells, or T cells provided the cDNA or gDNA that made up the material.

V was trimmed by 4 bases and J by 7 bases, leaving 24 bases between them. This CDR3 has 17 amino acids. Germline V gene sequence: CDR1 SGHNT, CDR2 YYREEE (reference sequence). The protocol was immunoSEQ multiplex PCR, while the TCRdb copy is restricted to in-frame clones and leaves out a portion. The sample holds around 310,000 clones, nearly 90% seen once. Sample: peripheral blood. This chain joins TRBV5-4 and TRBJ2-1; D perhaps matches TRBD2 (6 bases). The TCR was taken from a woman in her thirties or forties with COVID-19, enrolled during active disease. CDR3 residues: CASSPGGGGKETNEQFF. CDR3 nucleotides: TGTGCCAGCAGCCCTGGAGGCGGCGGGAAAGAGACAAATGAGCAGTTCTTC.